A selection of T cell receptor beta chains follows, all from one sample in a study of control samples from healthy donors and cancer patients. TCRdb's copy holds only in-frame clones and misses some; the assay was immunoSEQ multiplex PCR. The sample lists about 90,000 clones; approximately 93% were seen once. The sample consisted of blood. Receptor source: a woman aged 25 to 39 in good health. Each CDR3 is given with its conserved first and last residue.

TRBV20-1,CSASDGRSYNSPLHF
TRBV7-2,CASSSHSGQNTEAFF
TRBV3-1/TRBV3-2,CASSQSTGAGGTQYF
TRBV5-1,CASSPLRNQGAPAEAFF
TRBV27,CASGGTGGVFAFF
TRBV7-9,CASSLGGTGNEQFF
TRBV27,CASRRTYNQPQHF
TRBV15,CATSRDLGGTGELFF
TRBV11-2,CASSLGFGGGQPQHF
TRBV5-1,CASSLKGQGLLSTDTQYF
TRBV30,CAWSVRNRNTIYF
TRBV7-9,CASSPTGRETQYF
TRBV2,CASSESWLQGAGEAFF
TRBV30,CAWKGSPNEKLFF
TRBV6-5,CASRSGSNVNEQFF
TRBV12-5,CASGSRPGLYTDTQYF
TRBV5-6,CASSLVGGFNTGELFF
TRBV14,CASSHLGVGRSSGANVLTF
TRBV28,CASSPQAPQGQPQHF
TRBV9,CASSPERGAGNTEAFF
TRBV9,CASSPRLAGATDTQYF
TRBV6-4,CASSPRGGRNQPQHF
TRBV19,CASSTPPPGGEKLFF
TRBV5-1,CASSSKGHRSSYEQYF
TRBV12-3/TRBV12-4,CASSLGWAEAFF
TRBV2,CASSDLGGTEAFF
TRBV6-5,CASYRQGQNYGYTF
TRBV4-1,CASSQVPLAGRQETQYF
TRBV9,CASSDNSAEDIQYF
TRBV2,CASRSGVIDNQPQHF
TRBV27,CASSFGSNPASPLHF
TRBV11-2,CASSYPVGSYEQYF
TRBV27,CASTGVPSSYNEQFF
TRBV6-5,CASTDGMNTEAFF
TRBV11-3,CASSLGDTQYF
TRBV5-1,CASSTRQGNNYGYTF
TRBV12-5,CASGSSDTVRYGYTF
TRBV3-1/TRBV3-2,CASSQLDRVADTQYF
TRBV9,CASSGGGDLGAKNIQYF
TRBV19,CASSAGTVGNTIYF
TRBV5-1,CASSLNHGTGANYGYTF
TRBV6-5,CASSYRFSGSAGELFF
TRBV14,CASSQAQGSDGYTF
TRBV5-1,CASSLTASGYNTDTQYF
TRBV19,CASSIDRGGYQPQHF
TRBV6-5,CASTKNGQGQETQYF
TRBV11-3,CASSFRLRDPQFF
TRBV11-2,CASSLDGAYNSPLHF
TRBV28,CASSFSIQAFSYEQYF
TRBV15,CATSRGAASYGNTIYF
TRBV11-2,CASSLLQGNQPQHF
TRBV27,CASSDYTDTQYF
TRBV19,CASSILGTANGTIYF
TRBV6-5,CASTDGHRHYTF
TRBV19,CASSIGTPGRGTSTDTQYF
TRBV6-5,CASRKAGNSGNTIYF
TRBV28,CASRETANQPQHF